A selection of T cell receptor beta chains follows, all from one sample in a study of T cell repertoires in cytomegalovirus infection. In TCRdb, the reads were re-called with MiXCR into one record per CDR3 protein. Of about 900,000 distinct CDR3 sequences in the sample, approximately 32% were seen once. Antigen specificity for these receptors is unknown. Here the sequenced sample was cultured CD8+ T cells from PBMCs, taken from culture after CMV antigen stimulation. These receptors were collected from a human donor in good health (CMV status not recorded). Some clones in this sample may be carry-over from other donors' samples. Both conserved end residues are part of each CDR3. Fields, in order: J gene, V gene, clone size, D gene, CDR3 DNA, CDR3 protein. The D gene is left open where the match is weak. Rows give clone size only sometimes, using once, few, many, or a class for an expanded clone.

TRBJ2-1,TRBV7-9,few,TRBD2,TGTGCCAGCAGCCCTTACGCGGGGGGGCCGAGTGAGCAGTTCTTC,CASSPYAGGPSEQFF
TRBJ2-1,TRBV12-3/TRBV12-4,many,TRBD2,TGTGCCAGCAGCCCGGGACTAGCGGGGCAGTTCTTC,CASSPGLAGQFF
TRBJ2-1,TRBV19,once,NA,TGTGCCAGTAGTATAGTGTACAGGTCCGATGAGCAGTTCTTC,CASSIVYRSDEQFF
TRBJ1-2,TRBV20-1,few,TRBD1,TGCAGTGCTAGAGATTGGGCCGGGACAGGGAAGAACTATGGCTACACCTTC,CSARDWAGTGKNYGYTF
TRBJ2-3,TRBV15,few,NA,TGTGCCACCAGCGATTTTGGAATCGATACGCAGTATTTT,CATSDFGIDTQYF
TRBJ1-5,TRBV19,few,NA,TGTGCCAGTAGTATGGTCGGGCAGCCCCAGCATTTT,CASSMVGQPQHF
TRBJ2-3,TRBV25-1,NA,TRBD1,TGTGCCAGCAGTGAGGGACAGAGCACAGATACGCAGTATTTT,CASSEGQSTDTQYF
TRBJ2-7,TRBV14,NA,TRBD2,TGTGCCAGCAGCCAGGAGGGACTAGCGATGGAGCAGTACTTC,CASSQEGLAMEQYF
TRBJ2-3,TRBV9,NA,TRBD1,TGTGCCAGCAGCGTAGAGGGAAGGCAGGGGGTGGATACGCAGTATTTT,CASSVEGRQGVDTQYF
TRBJ2-5,TRBV7-9,few,TRBD2,TGTGCCAGCAGCTTGCAGACTAGCGGGGGGCAAGAGACCCAGTACTTC,CASSLQTSGGQETQYF
TRBJ1-4,TRBV5-6,NA,NA,TGTGCCAGCAGCGGACGGGAAGAGTACGAAAAACTGTTTTTT,CASSGREEYEKLFF
TRBJ2-5,TRBV7-6,NA,NA,TGTGCCAGCAGCTCATCTTCCTACGACAGGGAGGAAGAGACCCAGTACTTC,CASSSSSYDREEETQYF
TRBJ2-1,TRBV7-9,few,TRBD2,TGTGCCAGCACCTCCAGGTTGCTAGCGGGGGGTGACGAGCAGTTCTTC,CASTSRLLAGGDEQFF
TRBJ1-2,TRBV5-4,NA,NA,TGTGCCAGCAGTTCGACCCACACGCTGAGGGGCTATGGCTACACCTTC,CASSSTHTLRGYGYTF
TRBJ2-5,TRBV7-9,many,TRBD2,TGTGCCAGCAGCTTACCGGGGGGACAAGAGACCCAGTACTTC,CASSLPGGQETQYF
TRBJ2-1,TRBV7-9,NA,NA,TGTGCCAGCAGCCGTCCCGATCAGGGGGGCTACAATGAGCAGTTCTTC,CASSRPDQGGYNEQFF
TRBJ1-2,TRBV6-1,NA,TRBD1,TGTGCCAGCAGTTACGGAGAGGGGGCCGGGTATGGCTACACCTTC,CASSYGEGAGYGYTF
TRBJ1-6,TRBV6-2/TRBV6-3,NA,TRBD1,TGTGCCAGCAGTTACGTCGTTGACAGGGAGGTCTACGGTTCACCCCTCCACTTT,CASSYVVDREVYGSPLHF
TRBJ1-2,TRBV6-5,few,NA,TGTGCCAGCAGTTACTCGACAGGAATGGATGGCTACACCTTC,CASSYSTGMDGYTF
TRBJ1-3,TRBV6-6,few,NA,TGTGCCAGCAGTTACACGACAGAGAGAGGAACCGGAAACACCATATATTTT,CASSYTTERGTGNTIYF
TRBJ2-3,TRBV15,NA,NA,TGTGCCACCAGCACTTCGGGGACTAGCACAGATACGCAGTATTTT,CATSTSGTSTDTQYF
TRBJ2-2,TRBV19,NA,NA,TGTGCCAGTAGCATCCAGGGAGCGGACGGGGAGCTGTTTTTT,CASSIQGADGELFF
TRBJ2-7,TRBV7-2,many,NA,TGTGCCAGCAGCCCTTCAGTGGCACTCTACGAGCAGTACTTC,CASSPSVALYEQYF
TRBJ1-3,TRBV11-2,NA,NA,TGTGCCAGCAGCTTATACCGGGACACCAATGGAAACACCATATATTTT,CASSLYRDTNGNTIYF
TRBJ2-1,TRBV7-6,many,NA,TGTGCCAGCAGCTTAGTCGGTCAAGGAGACAATGAGCAGTTCTTC,CASSLVGQGDNEQFF